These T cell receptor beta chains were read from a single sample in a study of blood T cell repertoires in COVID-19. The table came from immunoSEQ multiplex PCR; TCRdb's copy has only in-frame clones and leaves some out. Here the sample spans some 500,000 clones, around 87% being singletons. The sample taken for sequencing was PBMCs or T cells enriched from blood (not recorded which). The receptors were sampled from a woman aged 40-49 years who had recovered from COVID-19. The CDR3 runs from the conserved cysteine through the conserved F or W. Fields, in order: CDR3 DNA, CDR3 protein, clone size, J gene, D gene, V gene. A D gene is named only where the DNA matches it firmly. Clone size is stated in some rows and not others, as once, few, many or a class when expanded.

TGTGCCTGGAGAGGGGCTGATGAAGCTTTCTTT | CAWRGADEAFF | . | TRBJ1-1 | . | TRBV30
TGCGCCAGCAGCTTGGGCGACAGGGCGAAGGGTGGAAACACCATATATTTT | CASSLGDRAKGGNTIYF | . | TRBJ1-3 | TRBD1 | TRBV5-1
TGTGCCACCAGTGACGGTTCGACAGACCCTTATGGCTACACCTTC | CATSDGSTDPYGYTF | . | TRBJ1-2 | . | TRBV24-1
TGTGCCAGCACACGCAGGGGACAGGAGAACTATGGCTACACCTTC | CASTRRGQENYGYTF | few | TRBJ1-2 | TRBD1 | TRBV27
TGTGCCTGGACCGGGACAGTCGGTGAAAAACTGTTTTTT | CAWTGTVGEKLFF | few | TRBJ1-4 | TRBD1 | TRBV30
TGTGCCAGCAGCTTAGGACTAGCGGGAGGGTGGTACAATGAGCAGTTCTTC | CASSLGLAGGWYNEQFF | . | TRBJ2-1 | TRBD2 | TRBV7-6
TGTGCCAGCAGTCGACTCAGGGGTAATGAAAAACTGTTTTTT | CASSRLRGNEKLFF | . | TRBJ1-4 | . | TRBV2
TGTGCCAGCAGTACTAGCGGGGGCTCCTACAATGAGCAGTTCTTC | CASSTSGGSYNEQFF | . | TRBJ2-1 | TRBD2 | TRBV6-2/TRBV6-3
TGTGCCAGCAGCCAAGCCATAGCGGGAGGGGCGGAGTACTTC | CASSQAIAGGAEYF | . | TRBJ2-7 | TRBD2 | TRBV4-2
TGCGCCAGCAGCCAAGTGGTACTAGCGGGGGGGCGGAATGAGCAGTTCTTC | CASSQVVLAGGRNEQFF | . | TRBJ2-1 | TRBD2 | TRBV4-3
TGCGCCAGCAGCCAAAAAACAGCAAACACTGAAGCTTTCTTT | CASSQKTANTEAFF | . | TRBJ1-1 | . | TRBV4-1
TGTGCCAGCAGCCGCGCCCGGGCACAGGGGGCAGGCAATCAGCCCCAGCATTTT | CASSRARAQGAGNQPQHF | few | TRBJ1-5 | TRBD1 | TRBV27
TGTGCCAGCAGTGAATGGGGACAGGGGACCTACGAGCAGTACTTC | CASSEWGQGTYEQYF | . | TRBJ2-7 | TRBD1 | TRBV6-1
TGTGCCAGCGGGGGGAGGGCTAGCACAGATACGCAGTATTTT | CASGGRASTDTQYF | . | TRBJ2-3 | TRBD2 | TRBV9
TGTGCCAGCAGTTCTTCTCGACAGGGCCCCAGTGCTGGAAACACCATATATTTT | CASSSSRQGPSAGNTIYF | . | TRBJ1-3 | TRBD1 | TRBV27
TGCGCCAGCAGCTTCGGACAGGGGGCGGACACTGAAGCTTTCTTT | CASSFGQGADTEAFF | once | TRBJ1-1 | TRBD1 | TRBV5-1
TGTGCCAGCAGTTTTTTGGTGACCGCGGGGACCGTTGTCAATGAGCAGTTCTTC | CASSFLVTAGTVVNEQFF | few | TRBJ2-1 | . | TRBV27
TGTGCCAGCAGCCCCATCTCCGGGACAGAGAATTCACCCCTCCACTTT | CASSPISGTENSPLHF | . | TRBJ1-6 | TRBD1 | TRBV11-2